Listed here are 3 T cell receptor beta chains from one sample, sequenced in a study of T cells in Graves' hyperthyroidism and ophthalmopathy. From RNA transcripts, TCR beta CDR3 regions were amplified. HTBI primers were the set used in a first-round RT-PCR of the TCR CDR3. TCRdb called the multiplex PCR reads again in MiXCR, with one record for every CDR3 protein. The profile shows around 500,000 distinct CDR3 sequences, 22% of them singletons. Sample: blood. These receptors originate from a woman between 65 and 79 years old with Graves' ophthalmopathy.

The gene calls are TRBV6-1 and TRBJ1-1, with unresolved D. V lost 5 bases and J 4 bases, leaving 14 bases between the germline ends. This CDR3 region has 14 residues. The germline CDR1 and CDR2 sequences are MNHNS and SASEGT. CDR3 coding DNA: TGTGCCAGCAGTCCCTACGGACCGACCACTGAAGCTTTCTTT. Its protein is CASSPYGPTTEAFF.

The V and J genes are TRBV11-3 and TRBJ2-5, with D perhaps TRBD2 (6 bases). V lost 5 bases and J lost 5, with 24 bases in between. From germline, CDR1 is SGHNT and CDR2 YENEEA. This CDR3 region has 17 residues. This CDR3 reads CASSPGTQGAFLETQYF. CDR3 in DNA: TGTGCCAGCAGCCCAGGGACTCAGGGAGCTTTTCTGGAGACCCAGTACTTC.

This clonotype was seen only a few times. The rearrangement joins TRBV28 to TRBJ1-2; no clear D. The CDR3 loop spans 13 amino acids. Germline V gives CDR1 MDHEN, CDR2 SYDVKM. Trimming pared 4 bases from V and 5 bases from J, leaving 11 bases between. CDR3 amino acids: CASSSHRGYGYTF. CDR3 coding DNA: TGTGCCAGCAGTTCCCACCGAGGGTATGGCTACACCTTC.